The subject of this entry is one T cell receptor beta chain. Between the trimmed V and J ends, which lost 9 bases and 10 bases, there was a span of 16 bases. The CDR3 has 13 residues. Germline assignment: CDR1 SNHLY and CDR2 FYNNEI. This record belongs to a study of blood T cell repertoires in COVID-19. Repertoires were generated with immunoSEQ multiplex PCR, while TCRdb's copy carries only in-frame clones and drops some. The sample yields 200,000 or so clones, roughly nine tenths seen once. The sequence came from a man aged 70-80 years with active or convalescent COVID-19. Sequenced sample: peripheral blood. The chain recombines TRBV2 with TRBJ1-6, with a weak D call TRBD1 (5 bases). In DNA, the CDR3 is TGTGCCAGTAACGAGGAGCGGGGGTCACCCCTCCACTTT. It codes for CASNEERGSPLHF.